The 19 T cell receptor beta chains reported below all come from one sample, sequenced in a study of CD4 T cells in relation to SARS-CoV-2 and coronaviruses. Clones were read by immunoSEQ multiplex PCR, and TCRdb kept only the in-frame ones, dropping some. Of 20,000 or so clones listed, 81% were seen once; the top ten hold roughly 10%. No antigen is known for these receptors. Unexposed donor CD4+ T cells date from about 2011-2019, before the COVID-19 pandemic. CD4+ T cells were isolated from the cells after roughly 11 days of culture. The sample consisted of CD4+ T cells from PBMCs, cultured in vitro. The receptors shown here come from a human donor in good health.

V usage is TRBV6-5 and J usage is TRBJ2-5; a possible D gene is TRBD1 (6 bases). V was pared by 6 bases and J by 5 bases, with 13 bases between. CDR3 length: 13 residues. Per germline, CDR1 MNHEY and CDR2 SVGAGI. The CDR3 DNA reads as TGTGCCAGCAGATTACAGGGCTCGGAGACCCAGTACTTC. As protein: CASRLQGSETQYF.

The chain has TRBV7-6 and TRBJ2-2; a weak D match, TRBD1 (5 bases). The CDR3 length is 13 residues. CDR1 and CDR2 (germline): SGHVS, FNYEAQ. The V gene lost 1 base and the J gene lost 7 bases, with 7 bases spanning the gap. CDR3 coding DNA: TGTGCCAGCAGCTTAGTTAGGGGCGGGGAGCTGTTTTTT. This gives the protein CASSLVRGGELFF.

The rearrangement links TRBV27 to TRBJ2-1; maybe TRBD1 (6 bases). This CDR3 is built from 15 residues. Trimming removed 3 bases from V and 0 bases from J, with 9 bases in between. CDR1 is MNHEY and CDR2 is SMNVEV in the germline V gene (reference sequence). The CDR3 reads CASSFGGLSYNEQFF. In nucleotides, the CDR3 is TGTGCCAGCAGTTTTGGGGGCCTCTCCTACAATGAGCAGTTCTTC.

This clone was seen only once. The genes are TRBV25-1 and TRBJ2-3; a weak D match, TRBD2 (6 bases). The CDR3 totals 14 residues. Germline CDR1 is MGHDK and CDR2 is SYGVNS. Trimming cost V 4 bases and J 0 bases, with 8 bases left between them. For the CDR3, the DNA is TGTGCCAGCAGTGGGGGGACTAGCACAGATACGCAGTATTTT. This translates into CASSGGTSTDTQYF. The full variable domain, completed using reference TRBV25-1 and TRBJ2-3, is EADIYQTPRYLVIGTGKKITLECSQTMGHDKMYWYQQDPGMELHLIHYSYGVNSTEKGDLSSESTVSRIRTEHFPLTLESARPSHTSQYLCASSGGTSTDTQYFGPGTRLTVL.

The genes are TRBV5-4 and TRBJ2-5, with D possibly TRBD1 on 8 matching bases. This CDR3 has 15 amino acids. Germline assignment: CDR1 SGHNT and CDR2 YYREEE (reference sequence). Trimming removed 2 bases at V and 5 bases at J, with 16 bases between. CDR3 nucleotide sequence: TGTGCCAGCAGCTTACAGACAGGGGAGGGGGAGACCCAGTACTTC. This encodes CASSLQTGEGETQYF. The variable domain in full, with the rest retrieved from reference TRBV5-4 and TRBJ2-5, is ETGVTQSPTHLIKTRGQQVTLRCSSQSGHNTVSWYQQALGQGPQFIFQYYREEENGRGNFPPRFSGLQFPNYSSELNVNALELDDSALYLCASSLQTGEGETQYFGPGTRLLVL.

The chain couples TRBV9 to TRBJ2-7, with 10 bases identical to TRBD2. Germline CDR1 is SGDLS and CDR2 is YYNGEE. J gave up 5 bases and V 4 bases, and 6 bases lay outside the gene matches. The length of the CDR3 is 14 residues. CDR3 residues: CASSRGLANDEQYF. The CDR3 nucleotides read TGTGCCAGCAGCCGGGGACTAGCGAACGACGAGCAGTACTTC. Full variable domain (rest looked up from reference TRBV9 and TRBJ2-7): DSGVTQTPKHLITATGQRVTLRCSPRSGDLSVYWYQQSLDQGLQFLIQYYNGEERAKGNILERFSAQQFPDLHSELNLSSLELGDSALYFCASSRGLANDEQYFGPGTRLTVT.

In DNA, the CDR3 is TGTGCCAGTAGTCGTACGGGACTCCTCAATGAGCAGTTCTTC. This codes for CASSRTGLLNEQFF. V is TRBV19 and J is TRBJ2-1, with D possibly matching TRBD2 (6 bases). CDR1 is LNHDA and CDR2 is SQIVND in the germline V gene (reference sequence). Trimming took 5 bases from V and 6 from J, leaving 14 bases between them. The CDR3 totals 14 residues. The variable domain in full, completed from reference TRBV19 and TRBJ2-1, reads DGGITQSPKYLFRKEGQNVTLSCEQNLNHDAMYWYRQDPGQGLRLIYYSQIVNDFQKGDIAEGYSVSREKKESFPLTVTSAQKNPTAFYLCASSRTGLLNEQFFGPGTRLTVL.

V usage is TRBV11-2 and J usage is TRBJ2-5; TRBD1 might be the D (6 bases). This CDR3 comprises 15 residues. The germline V gene has CDR1 SGHAT and CDR2 FQNNGV. Deletions cut 1 base from V and 2 bases from J, with 11 bases between. CDR3 coding DNA: TGTGCCAGCAGCTTAGGAACAGGGTGGCAAGAGACCCAGTACTTC. It translates to CASSLGTGWQETQYF.

The V gene is TRBV6-5, the J gene TRBJ2-7; no definite D call. From germline, CDR1 is MNHEY and CDR2 SVGAGI. V lost 6 bases and J 7 bases, leaving 16 bases between the germline ends. The CDR3 extends over 13 amino acids. The DNA of the CDR3 is TGTGCCAGCAGATCCCCGTCGGAAGGGGAGCAGTACTTC. Translating gives CASRSPSEGEQYF.

The chain recombines TRBV4-2 with TRBJ1-5; TRBD1 is a possible D gene (6 bases). Per the germline V gene, CDR1 is LGHNA and CDR2 is YNFKEQ. The CDR3 totals 16 residues. The ends were cut back, 0 bases at V and 7 bases at J, with 16 bases in the middle. The CDR3 bases are TGTGCCAGCAGCCAAGATCATGGGGGGGCAGGGCAGCCCCAGCATTTT. Its protein is CASSQDHGGAGQPQHF.

The rearrangement joins TRBV2 to TRBJ1-1; 8 bases line up with TRBD1. The CDR3 totals 14 residues. Germline lookup yields CDR1 SNHLY and CDR2 FYNNEI. J lost 7 bases, V lost 7 bases, and 11 bases had no gene match. CDR3 nucleotide sequence: TGTGCCAGCAACCTACAGGGGGTGAGTAATGAAGCTTTCTTT. Amino acid sequence: CASNLQGVSNEAFF. The whole variable domain, remainder taken from reference TRBV2 and TRBJ1-1, is EPEVTQTPSHQVTQMGQEVILRCVPISNHLYFYWYRQILGQKVEFLVSFYNNEISEKSEIFDDQFSVERPDGSNFTLKIRSTKLEDSAMYFCASNLQGVSNEAFFGQGTRLTVV.

The J gene is TRBJ2-7, the V gene TRBV6-5; 7 bases are a match to TRBD2. Trimming removed 6 bases from V and 6 bases from J; junction bases left unmatched: 8. Germline CDR1 is MNHEY and CDR2 is SVGAGI. This CDR3 has 13 residues. CDR3 sequence (DNA): TGTGCCAGCAGCCAGTGGCGGGAGAGCGAGCAGTACTTC. Its translation: CASSQWRESEQYF.

The chain couples TRBV18 to TRBJ2-1; 10 nucleotides match TRBD1. Trimming removed 0 bases from V and 6 bases from J; junction bases left unmatched: 5. The CDR3 length is 16 residues. Germline V CDR1 and CDR2: KGHSH, LQKENI. The CDR3 DNA reads as TGTGCCAGCTCACCACCGACAGGGGGCGCCGGCAATGAGCAGTTCTTC. Amino acids: CASSPPTGGAGNEQFF.

This sequence joins TRBV9 and TRBJ2-3; 9 nucleotides line up with TRBD2. This CDR3 has 16 residues. CDR1 is SGDLS and CDR2 is YYNGEE in the germline V gene. V trimming: 0 bases; J trimming: 4 bases; junction bases outside the gene matches: 6. CDR3 DNA: TGTGCCAGCAGCGTAGGCCCTAGCGGGAACGCAGATACGCAGTATTTT. It yields the protein CASSVGPSGNADTQYF.

The chain uses TRBV7-6 and TRBJ2-1; 7 positions match TRBD1. The V gene end was trimmed by 5 bases and the J gene end by 10 bases; junction bases not matched to a gene: 8. In germline, CDR1 is SGHVS, CDR2 FNYEAQ. The CDR3 extends over 13 amino acids. Here the CDR3 reads CASSPAATGEQFF. For the CDR3, the DNA is TGTGCCAGCAGCCCCGCCGCGACAGGGGAGCAGTTCTTC.

This chain connects TRBV13 to TRBJ2-3, with 9 nucleotides matching TRBD1. V lost 6 bases and J lost 7; bases outside the gene matches: 8. Germline lookup yields CDR1 PRHDT and CDR2 FYEKMQ (reference sequence). The CDR3 is made up of 14 amino acids. In nucleotides, the CDR3 is TGTGCCAGCAGTCCCGGGACAGGGTCGTATACGCAGTATTTT. This gives the protein CASSPGTGSYTQYF. The full variable domain, its missing parts supplied by reference TRBV13 and TRBJ2-3, is AAGVIQSPRHLIKEKRETATLKCYPIPRHDTVYWYQQGPGQDPQFLISFYEKMQSDKGSIPDRFSAQQFSDYHSELNMSSLELGDSALYFCASSPGTGSYTQYFGPGTRLTVL.

The table lists this clone with a count of one. The rearrangement uses TRBV18 and TRBJ1-1; perhaps TRBD1 as D (5 bases). The germline gives CDR1 KGHSH, CDR2 LQKENI. Trimming stripped 0 bases from V and 1 base from J, with 12 bases between. This CDR3 has 16 residues. The CDR3 coding sequence is TGTGCCAGCTCACCACCCGGGGGTGCGGGGAACACTGAAGCTTTCTTT. This translates into CASSPPGGAGNTEAFF.

The rearrangement uses TRBV4-1 and TRBJ2-7, with 12 bases lining up with TRBD1. Germline V gene sequence: CDR1 MGHRA, CDR2 YSYEKL. This CDR3 has 15 residues. The ends lost 4 bases at V and 4 bases at J; junction bases unmatched: 5. The CDR3 region is CASSPGQGAIYEQYF. CDR3 coding DNA: TGCGCCAGCAGCCCGGGACAGGGGGCGATTTACGAGCAGTACTTC.

V gene TRBV10-3 combines with J gene TRBJ1-3, with D unclear. Per the germline V gene, CDR1 is ENHRY and CDR2 is SYGVKD. CDR3 length: 16 residues. V was pared by 7 bases and J by 0 bases, with 16 bases between. The CDR3 loop is CAITSGPYNSGNTIYF. For the CDR3, the DNA is TGTGCCATCACCTCTGGACCCTATAACTCTGGAAACACCATATATTTT.